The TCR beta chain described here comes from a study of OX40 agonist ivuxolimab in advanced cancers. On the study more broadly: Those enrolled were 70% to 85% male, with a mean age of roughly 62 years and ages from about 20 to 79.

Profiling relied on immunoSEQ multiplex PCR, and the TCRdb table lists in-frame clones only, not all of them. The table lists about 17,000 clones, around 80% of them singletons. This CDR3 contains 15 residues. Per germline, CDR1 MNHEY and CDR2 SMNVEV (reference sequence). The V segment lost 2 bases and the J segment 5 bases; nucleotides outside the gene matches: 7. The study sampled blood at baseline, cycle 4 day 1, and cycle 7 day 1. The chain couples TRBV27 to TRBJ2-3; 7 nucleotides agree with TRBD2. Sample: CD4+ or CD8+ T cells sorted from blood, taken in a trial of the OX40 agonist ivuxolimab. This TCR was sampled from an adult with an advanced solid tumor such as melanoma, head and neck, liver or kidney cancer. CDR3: CASSLKGRGQDTQYF. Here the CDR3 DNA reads TGTGCCAGCAGTTTAAAAGGGAGGGGTCAAGATACGCAGTATTTT.